This T cell receptor (beta chain) comes out of a study of beta chain features in type 1 diabetes. Study-wide results and limits: When VDJ junctions were examined, type 1 diabetes patients showed fewer insertions and more deletions.

Expressed TCRB transcripts were sequenced because the entire RNA isolate underwent reverse transcription. Generated by immunoSEQ multiplex PCR, the TCRdb table keeps only in-frame clones and is missing some. This table holds fewer than 650,000 clones, roughly 16% found once. V lost 1 base and J 6 bases, leaving 12 bases between the germline ends. The germline V gene encodes CDR1 SGHAT and CDR2 FQDESV (reference sequence). This CDR3 comprises 15 residues. On this clone itself: Antigen unknown.

The chain couples TRBV11-1 to TRBJ2-2; tentatively, D is TRBD1 or TRBD2 (5 bases each). The receptor comes from a man aged 18 to 29 in good health. What was sequenced was naive CD4+ T cells from blood. The CDR3 spells CASSLEAGSSGELFF. DNA for the CDR3: TGTGCCAGCAGCTTAGAAGCAGGGAGTTCCGGGGAGCTGTTTTTT.